The 5 T cell receptor beta chains in this list originate from one sample, sequenced in a study of T cells in Graves' hyperthyroidism and ophthalmopathy. TCR beta CDR3 sequences were amplified from RNA transcripts. The HTBI primer set was used in a first-round RT-PCR of the TCR CDR3. Via MiXCR, TCRdb re-called the multiplex PCR reads, giving one row per CDR3 protein. The sample comprises under 600,000 distinct CDR3 sequences, around 16% of which are singletons, and around 3.3% rests with the top ten. The specimen sequenced was blood. These receptors all come from a woman in her 40s with Graves' ophthalmopathy.

This clonotype has a count of ten or more. This chain joins TRBV6-1 and TRBJ1-4; perhaps TRBD1 as D (5 bases). Germline loops: CDR1 MNHNS, CDR2 SASEGT. The CDR3 loop spans 15 amino acids. V lost 6 bases, J lost 5 bases, and 16 bases lay in between. The CDR3 DNA reads as TGTGCCAGCAGCGAGGTGTGGCAGGGAAATGAAAAACTGTTTTTT. It codes for CASSEVWQGNEKLFF.

The rearrangement links TRBV9 to TRBJ2-3, with 7 bases fitting TRBD2. V gave up 0 bases and J gave up 4 bases; unmatched junction bases: 5. Germline values: CDR1 SGDLS, CDR2 YYNGEE. The CDR3 contains 15 residues. The CDR3 region is CASSVVGEGSDTQYF. The CDR3, as DNA: TGTGCCAGCAGCGTAGTGGGGGAGGGATCAGATACGCAGTATTTT.

Of note for this clonotype: A much bigger clone sits one base away, suggesting this may be a read error. The chain combines TRBV7-2 with TRBJ2-1; D not resolved. This CDR3 spans 13 amino acids. The germline gives CDR1 SGHTA, CDR2 FQGNSA. CDR3 in amino acids: CAGSPVESNEQFF. CDR3 nucleotides: TGTGCCGGCAGCCCTGTGGAAAGTAATGAGCAGTTCTTC.

This clonotype was recorded at least ten times. V and J are TRBV10-1 and TRBJ2-1; D is uncertain. The V gene's germline CDR1 is WNHNN and CDR2 SYGVQD (reference sequence). There are 15 residues in the CDR3. V was pared by 0 bases and J by 2 bases, with 8 bases between. The CDR3 protein is CASSESGGAYNEQFF. The CDR3 bases are TGCGCCAGCAGTGAGTCGGGCGGAGCCTACAATGAGCAGTTCTTC.

This clonotype has more than one count but fewer than ten. V and J are TRBV20-1 and TRBJ1-5; D remains unclear. Trimming shortened V by 1 base and J by 4 bases, and 8 bases separated the two germline ends. This CDR3 is built from 13 residues. Germline values: CDR1 DFQATT, CDR2 SNEGSKA (reference sequence). The CDR3 is CSARVLGNQPQHF. The CDR3 DNA reads TGCAGTGCTAGAGTTCTGGGGAATCAGCCCCAGCATTTT.